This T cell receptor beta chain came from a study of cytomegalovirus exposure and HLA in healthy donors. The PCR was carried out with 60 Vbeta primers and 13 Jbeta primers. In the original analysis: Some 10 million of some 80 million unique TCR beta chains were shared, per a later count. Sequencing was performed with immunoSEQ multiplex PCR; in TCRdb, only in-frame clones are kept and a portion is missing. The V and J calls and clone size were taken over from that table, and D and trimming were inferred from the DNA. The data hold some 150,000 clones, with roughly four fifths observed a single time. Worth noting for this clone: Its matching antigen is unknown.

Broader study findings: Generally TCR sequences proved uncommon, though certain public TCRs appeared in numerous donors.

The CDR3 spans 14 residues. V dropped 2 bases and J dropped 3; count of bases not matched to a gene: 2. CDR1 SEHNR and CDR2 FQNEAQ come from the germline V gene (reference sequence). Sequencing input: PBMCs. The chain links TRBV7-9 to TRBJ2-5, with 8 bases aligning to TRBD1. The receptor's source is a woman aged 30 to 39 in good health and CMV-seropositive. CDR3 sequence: CASSLSTGEETQYF. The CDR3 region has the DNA TGTGCCAGCAGCTTATCGACAGGGGAAGAGACCCAGTACTTC. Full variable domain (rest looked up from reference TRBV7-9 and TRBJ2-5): DTGVSQNPRHKITKRGQNVTFRCDPISEHNRLYWYRQTLGQGPEFLTYFQNEAQLEKSRLLSDRFSAERPKGSFSTLEIQRTEQGDSAMYLCASSLSTGEETQYFGPGTRLLVL.